Listed below are T cell receptor beta chains from one sample, sequenced in a study of T cell repertoires in cytomegalovirus infection. TCRdb reanalysed the reads using MiXCR and keeps one entry per CDR3 protein. This table holds 150,000 to 200,000 distinct CDR3 sequences, about a tenth found once. The sequencing sample was made of PBMCs. These receptors were taken from a human donor in good health (CMV status not recorded). Some clones in this sample may be carry-over from other donors' samples. Both conserved end residues are part of each CDR3. Fields, in order: J gene, CDR3 length, V gene, CDR3 protein.

J: TRBJ2-1; length: 14; V: TRBV5-1; CDR3: CASWFKGGDNEQFF
J: TRBJ1-6; length: 16; V: TRBV28; CDR3: CASTTEDLKERSPLHF
J: TRBJ1-1; length: 15; V: TRBV5-6; CDR3: CASINFGGMNTEAFF
J: TRBJ2-3; length: 11; V: TRBV7-2; CDR3: CASTRTGRQLF
J: TRBJ2-4; length: 14; V: TRBV29-1; CDR3: CSVEVDRQTNIQYF
J: TRBJ1-1; length: 15; V: TRBV2; CDR3: CASSEETVARTEAFF
J: TRBJ1-6; length: 16; V: TRBV7-2; CDR3: CASTMLVWDRDSPLHF
J: TRBJ1-3; length: 15; V: TRBV7-2; CDR3: CASSYGRSSGNTIYF
J: TRBJ1-1; length: 15; V: TRBV10-3; CDR3: CAISESGKLNTEAFF
J: TRBJ2-7; length: 12; V: TRBV7-2; CDR3: CASSFSYTEQYF
J: TRBJ2-7; length: 13; V: TRBV13; CDR3: CASSLGGRYEQYF
J: TRBJ1-5; length: 14; V: TRBV25-1; CDR3: CASSDTGADQPQHF
J: TRBJ1-4; length: 14; V: TRBV2; CDR3: CASSVQGSGEKLFF
J: TRBJ1-5; length: 18; V: TRBV12-3/TRBV12-4; CDR3: CASSFLSLKTGSNQPQHF
J: TRBJ1-2; length: 11; V: TRBV6-2/TRBV6-3; CDR3: CASTGAYGYTF
J: TRBJ2-1; length: 15; V: TRBV28; CDR3: CASSSGRSSYNEQFF
J: TRBJ1-1; length: 15; V: TRBV19; CDR3: CASSGAGRESTEAFF
J: TRBJ2-7; length: 14; V: TRBV7-2; CDR3: CASSFVTSGYEQYF
J: TRBJ1-1; length: 13; V: TRBV7-6; CDR3: CASSTDTNTEAFF
J: TRBJ1-2; length: 15; V: TRBV7-2; CDR3: CASSFMDRGLGGYYF
J: TRBJ2-4; length: 12; V: TRBV6-1; CDR3: CATGRAKNIQYF
J: TRBJ1-1; length: 16; V: TRBV28; CDR3: CASRVGPGARNTEAFF
J: TRBJ2-1; length: 15; V: TRBV20-1; CDR3: CSDILARGAYNEQFF
J: TRBJ2-1; length: 19; V: TRBV7-9; CDR3: CASSLPLTISGRGNNEQFF
J: TRBJ1-2; length: 15; V: TRBV4-3; CDR3: CASSHIEPSYYGYTF
J: TRBJ1-3; length: 14; V: TRBV7-2; CDR3: CASRTGASGNTIYF
J: TRBJ2-7; length: 16; V: TRBV2; CDR3: CASKDQRETWSYEQYF
J: TRBJ1-6; length: 14; V: TRBV7-2; CDR3: CASSLERGNSPLHF
J: TRBJ1-5; length: 15; V: TRBV28; CDR3: CASRTPGQVHSPQHF
J: TRBJ2-1; length: 16; V: TRBV6-2/TRBV6-3; CDR3: CASKEGLRSVYREQFF
J: TRBJ1-1; length: 16; V: TRBV5-1; CDR3: CASSLTPGQGNTEAFF
J: TRBJ1-1; length: 16; V: TRBV28; CDR3: CASSRADRGPNTEAFF
J: TRBJ1-5; length: 14; V: TRBV5-1; CDR3: CASSQGTGHQPQHF
J: TRBJ2-3; length: 14; V: TRBV7-2; CDR3: CASSSRVTADTQYF
J: TRBJ1-4; length: 15; V: TRBV30; CDR3: CAWSVPGSTNEKLFF
J: TRBJ2-5; length: 11; V: TRBV29-1; CDR3: CSVVYQETQYF
J: TRBJ2-2; length: 16; V: TRBV6-6; CDR3: CASSSLSGVNTGELFF
J: TRBJ1-1; length: 16; V: TRBV12-3/TRBV12-4; CDR3: CASNNDVGQVNTEAFF
J: TRBJ1-1; length: 14; V: TRBV10-1; CDR3: CASSESFGNTEAFF
J: TRBJ2-2; length: 14; V: TRBV5-4; CDR3: CASNGQGLTGELFF
J: TRBJ2-1; length: 15; V: TRBV11-2; CDR3: CASSSGLAGGEPGVF
J: TRBJ1-1; length: 15; V: TRBV6-6; CDR3: CASSYFLNMNTEAFF
J: TRBJ1-1; length: 13; V: TRBV10-3; CDR3: CAIQGALDTEAFF
J: TRBJ2-7; length: 14; V: TRBV4-2; CDR3: CASSQEAGGGEQYF
J: TRBJ1-2; length: 14; V: TRBV28; CDR3: CAISRGTGGNGYTF